These 25 T cell receptor beta chains were all obtained from the same sample, sequenced in a study of molecular identifiers for immune sequencing clone quantification. Via MiXCR, TCRdb re-called the PCR reads, giving one row per CDR3 protein. In the table there are some 680,000 distinct CDR3 sequences, around 25% of which are singletons. What was sequenced was naive CD8+ T cells from blood, with Jurkat cell RNA spiked in. Subset given: FACS-sorted CD8+CD4-CCR7+CD45RA+ naive T cells. These receptors were taken from a human donor in good health. Some libraries in this study had Jurkat cell RNA spiked in.

This clonotype was found many times. V is TRBV5-6 and J is TRBJ2-7; D is unresolved. From germline, CDR1 is SGHDT and CDR2 YYEEEE. Trimming removed 4 bases at V and 0 bases at J, with 11 bases between. The CDR3 covers 14 residues. CDR3 residues: CASSRTQRSYEQYF. The CDR3 nucleotides read TGTGCCAGCAGCCGGACCCAACGCTCCTACGAGCAGTACTTC.

This chain joins TRBV3-1 and TRBJ2-3; 12 positions match TRBD2. Germline CDR1 LGHDT, CDR2 YNNKEL (reference sequence). Trimming took 1 base from V and 2 from J; bases not matched to a gene: 10. The CDR3 has 19 residues. This CDR3 is CASSQVGLAGLTITDTQYF. The CDR3 DNA reads as TGTGCCAGCAGCCAAGTCGGACTAGCGGGGCTCACGATCACAGATACGCAGTATTTT.

This clonotype showed up many times. The chain has TRBV28 and TRBJ2-3; D may correspond to TRBD1 or TRBD2 (5 bases each). The CDR3 runs to 14 residues. Trimming removed 4 bases from V and 1 base from J, with 9 bases in between. The germline V gene encodes CDR1 MDHEN and CDR2 SYDVKM. CDR3 DNA: TGTGCCAGCAGTTGGGACGGTGGCACAGATACGCAGTATTTT. This gives the protein CASSWDGGTDTQYF.

With regard to this clonotype: This may be a read error: a much more frequent sequence differs by one nucleotide. This CDR3 fails to terminate in the conserved phenylalanine or tryptophan, so it likely reflects a read error. This chain links TRBV3-1 with TRBJ2-6; unclear D gene. With 1 base removed from V and 0 bases from J, the gap between germline ends came to 4 bases. This CDR3 region has 15 residues. Germline V gene lookup returns CDR1 LGHDT and CDR2 YNNKEL (reference sequence). The DNA for the CDR3 is TGTGCCAGCAGCCAAGTAGGCTCTGGGGCCAACGTCCTGACTTCC. Translating it yields CASSQVGSGANVLTS.

Notes on this clonotype: This may be a read error, as it is one base from a much larger clone. The V call is TRBV7-9, the J call TRBJ2-5, with a tentative D call TRBD1 (6 bases). The J call could be wrong; TRBJ2-1 is a better fit for the DNA end. Germline V gene sequence: CDR1 SEHNR, CDR2 FQNEAQ (reference sequence). The CDR3 runs 16 residues. In nucleotides, the CDR3 is TGTGCCAGCAGACAAGGTCCGGGACAACTACAAGAGACCCAGTTCTTC. Translation: CASRQGPGQLQETQFF.

About this clonotype: One junction end does not reproduce the germline sequence, and a read error may be involved. The genes are TRBV7-2 and TRBJ2-5, with D perhaps matching TRBD2 (7 bases). CDR1 and CDR2 (germline): SGHTA, FQGNSA. The CDR3 has 17 residues. Here the CDR3 DNA reads TGTGCCCGCAGCTTAGGCGTGGGGGGGCTAGCGTGGGAGCCCCAGTACTTC. Protein sequence: CARSLGVGGLAWEPQYF.

The J gene is TRBJ2-2, the V gene TRBV12-3 or TRBV12-4; TRBD1 matches 10 bases. The CDR3 runs 16 residues. After removal of 5 bases from V and 5 bases from J, the junction contained 8 bases not matched to a gene. The CDR3 is CASSPGTGDATGELFF. The CDR3 region has the DNA TGTGCCAGCAGTCCCGGGACAGGGGATGCAACCGGGGAGCTGTTTTTT.

This clonotype was counted ten times or more. This chain connects TRBV7-9 to TRBJ2-4; perhaps TRBD1 as D (6 bases). Germline V gene sequence: CDR1 SEHNR, CDR2 FQNEAQ (reference sequence). V lost 2 bases and J lost 5, with 13 bases in between. CDR3 length: 15 residues. CDR3 nucleotide sequence: TGTGCCAGCAGCTTAATAATGGACAGCCAAAACATTCAGTACTTC. This codes for CASSLIMDSQNIQYF.

This clonotype was seen only a few times. Its ends do not fully match the called genes, so a read error is possible. The chain recombines TRBV29-1 with TRBJ2-5; no definite D call. From germline, CDR1 is SQVTM and CDR2 ANQGSEA. This CDR3 has 13 residues. In DNA, the CDR3 is TGCAGTGTTGAACGACCAGTCCAAGGGACCCAGTACTTC. Amino acid sequence: CSVERPVQGTQYF.

The sample holds many counts of this clonotype. The chain uses TRBV7-2 and TRBJ2-7; 8 bases agree with TRBD2. Per the germline V gene, CDR1 is SGHTA and CDR2 is FQGNSA. Trimming cost V 3 bases and J 2 bases; bases outside gene matches: 12. This CDR3 has 17 amino acids. The CDR3 nucleotides read TGTGCCAGCAGCTTTCCCTCCAGCGGGGGTAACACCTACGAGCAGTACTTC. Its protein is CASSFPSSGGNTYEQYF.

The genes are TRBV9 and TRBJ2-3; TRBD1 agrees at 9 bases. The V and J ends lost 2 bases and 3 bases, in that order; junction bases with no gene match: 7. The CDR3 covers 16 residues. The germline CDR1 and CDR2 sequences are SGDLS and YYNGEE. DNA of the CDR3: TGTGCCAGCAGCGTCCCACGGGACAGGGAAACAGATACGCAGTATTTT. Translation: CASSVPRDRETDTQYF.

Remarks on this clonotype: The germline gene is not matched at one end of the junction; a read error may be the cause. V is TRBV4-1 and J is TRBJ2-7, with 9 bases lining up with TRBD2. This CDR3 spans 14 amino acids. Germline V gives CDR1 MGHRA, CDR2 YSYEKL. The CDR3 coding sequence is TGCGCCCGCAGCCAAGCGGGGGGCCTGCCCGCGCCGTACTTC. Protein sequence: CARSQAGGLPAPYF.

This clonotype has ten or more counts. The J gene is TRBJ2-7, the V gene TRBV7-6, with D maybe TRBD1 (6 bases). Trimming cost V 0 bases and J 4 bases, with 16 bases left between them. This CDR3 is 16 amino acids long. The germline CDR1 and CDR2 sequences are SGHVS and FNYEAQ. The CDR3 sequence is CASSLAGTKKKYEQYF. Here the CDR3 DNA reads TGTGCCAGCAGCTTAGCAGGGACAAAGAAAAAGTACGAGCAGTACTTC. The variable domain in full, with the rest retrieved from reference TRBV7-6 and TRBJ2-7, is GAGVSQSPRYKVTKRGQDVALRCDPISGHVSLYWYRQALGQGPEFLTYFNYEAQQDKSGLPNDRFSAERPEGSISTLTIQRTEQRDSAMYRCASSLAGTKKKYEQYFGPGTRLTVT.

As concerns this clonotype: A read error may produce the germline difference seen at one junction end. J is TRBJ2-2 and V is TRBV12-3 or TRBV12-4; TRBD2 is a possible D gene (5 bases). The CDR3 sequence is 14 residues long. CDR3 sequence (DNA): TGTGCCAGCAGTTTAGCGCACAGAACCGGGGAGCTGCTTTTT. This codes for CASSLAHRTGELLF.

Worth noting for this clonotype: One base away lies a much larger clone, so this may be a sequencing read error. No conserved phenylalanine or tryptophan ends this CDR3, so it is likely a read error. V is TRBV4-2 and J is TRBJ2-7; possibly TRBD2 for D (6 bases). V dropped 1 base and J dropped 6 bases, with 10 bases sitting between them. Germline-derived CDR1 and CDR2 are LGHNA and YNFKEQ. This CDR3 contains 13 residues. This CDR3 is CASSQGLVGEQYL. The CDR3 coding sequence is TGTGCCAGCAGCCAAGGACTAGTCGGCGAGCAGTACCTC.

Note on this clonotype: This may stem from a read error, because a much larger clone lies one nucleotide away. The chain combines TRBV4-3 with TRBJ1-1; perhaps TRBD1 as D (6 bases). Germline V CDR1 and CDR2: LGHNA, YSLEER. The CDR3 consists of 16 residues. CDR3 in amino acids: CASSQAATGLNTGAFF. The CDR3 coding sequence is TGCGCCAGCAGCCAAGCCGCCACAGGGCTGAACACTGGAGCTTTCTTT.

Note on this clonotype: This CDR3 is missing its conserved last phenylalanine or tryptophan, likely due to a read error. This chain links TRBV7-6 with TRBJ2-7; D gene uncertain. Trimming stripped 1 base from V and 4 bases from J, with 17 bases between. The CDR3 loop spans 16 amino acids. Germline lookup yields CDR1 SGHVS and CDR2 FNYEAQ. This CDR3 is CASSLEADAKLYEQYL. CDR3 DNA: TGTGCCAGCAGCTTAGAGGCAGACGCGAAGCTATACGAGCAGTACCTC.

The chain joins TRBV15 to TRBJ1-1; TRBD1 matches at 11 bases. The CDR3 covers 19 residues. The ends lost 2 bases at V and 1 base at J; junction bases unmatched: 12. CDR1 is LNHNV, CDR2 YYDKDF, per germline (reference sequence). The CDR3 spells CATSRPALDRGQRNTEAFF. As DNA, the CDR3 is TGTGCCACCAGCAGACCAGCTTTGGACAGGGGGCAGAGGAACACTGAAGCTTTCTTT.

This clonotype was recorded a few times. The rearrangement joins TRBV30 to TRBJ2-7; D might be TRBD1 (6 bases). Germline assignment: CDR1 GTSNPN and CDR2 SVGIG (reference sequence). Trimming took off 5 bases at V and 7 bases at J, with 18 bases between the two ends. This CDR3 has 13 amino acids. The CDR3 sequence is CAWSTGWSVEQYF. In DNA, the CDR3 is TGTGCCTGGTCGACAGGATGGTCTGTGGAGCAGTACTTC.

A remark on this clonotype: Mismatch with germline at one junction end may stem from a read error. The chain is built from TRBV4-1 and TRBJ1-4; D gene unclear. CDR1 and CDR2 from the germline V gene are MGHRA and YSYEKL. The CDR3 spans 13 residues. CDR3 in DNA: TGCGCCCGCAGTCTGGGGACTAATGAAAAACTGTTTTTT. It codes for CARSLGTNEKLFF.

This clonotype was picked up many times. The chain has TRBV19 and TRBJ2-7; no clear D gene. CDR3 size: 12 residues. The germline V gene has CDR1 LNHDA and CDR2 SQIVND (reference sequence). The V gene lost 2 bases and the J gene lost 3 bases, with 5 bases spanning the gap. CDR3 DNA sequence: TGTGCCAGTAGTATAAATAGCTACGAGCAGTACTTC. It codes for CASSINSYEQYF.

There are a few counts of this clonotype. The V and J genes are TRBV4-1 and TRBJ2-3; 8 bases agree with TRBD2. After removal of 0 bases from V and 4 bases from J, the junction contained 6 bases not matched to a gene. This CDR3 has 16 residues. Per germline, CDR1 MGHRA and CDR2 YSYEKL. For the CDR3, the DNA is TGCGCCAGCAGCCAAGATCAGGCGCGGGGGGCAGATACGCAGTATTTT. This encodes CASSQDQARGADTQYF.

A note on this clonotype: Possible read error: a much larger clone is one base away. The rearrangement links TRBV19 to TRBJ1-5, with TRBD1 as a possible D gene (6 bases). The CDR3 length is 14 residues. Trimming cost V 11 bases and J 7 bases, with 21 bases left between them. Germline V lookup: CDR1 LNHDA, CDR2 SQIVND (reference sequence). CDR3 sequence reads: CAAHSGDLVQPQHF. The CDR3 DNA sequence: TGTGCCGCCCACTCAGGGGATTTGGTCCAGCCCCAGCATTTT. Together with reference TRBV19 and TRBJ1-5, the CDR3 gives the full variable domain: DGGITQSPKYLFRKEGQNVTLSCEQNLNHDAMYWYRQDPGQGLRLIYYSQIVNDFQKGDIAEGYSVSREKKESFPLTVTSAQKNPTAFYLCAAHSGDLVQPQHFGDGTRLSIL.

About this clonotype: Just one base apart from a much larger clone, this may be a read error. The missing conserved phenylalanine or tryptophan at the end of this CDR3 makes a read error likely. V gene TRBV12-3 or TRBV12-4 combines with J gene TRBJ1-2; D is undetermined. CDR3 length: 14 residues. V lost 2 bases, J lost 5 bases, and 12 bases lay in between. For the CDR3, the DNA is TGTGCCAGCAGTTTATCCGGGCAGCCATATGGCTACACCTCC. Protein sequence: CASSLSGQPYGYTS.

For this clonotype: One junction end does not reproduce the germline sequence, and a read error may be involved. The V gene is TRBV5-6, the J gene TRBJ2-3; 12 bases line up with TRBD2. The CDR3 has 18 residues. Germline CDR1 and CDR2: SGHDT and YYEEEE. This chain's CDR3 is CASRHRPSGRAGTDTQSF. CDR3 sequence (DNA): TGTGCCAGCAGACACCGACCTAGCGGGAGGGCTGGCACAGATACGCAGTCTTTT.